The rows below give T cell receptor beta chains drawn from one sample of a study of neurological immune-mediated disorders. Each CDR3 protein is one row after TCRdb ran MiXCR on the 5' RACE reads. Found here are about 66,000 distinct CDR3 sequences, roughly 3.9% of them singletons; the top ten hold roughly 1.4%. Sequencing input: PBMCs. Source of these receptors: a man in his thirties or forties with multiple sclerosis. Both conserved end residues are trimmed from each CDR3.

len: 15; j_gene: TRBJ2-5; v_gene: TRBV6-6; CDR3aa: ASSSKGLATGQETQY
len: 13; j_gene: TRBJ1-5; v_gene: TRBV10-3; CDR3aa: AISESGDTNQPQH
len: 11; j_gene: TRBJ2-1; v_gene: TRBV27; CDR3aa: ASSPGGVNEQF
len: 13; j_gene: TRBJ2-2; v_gene: TRBV12-3/TRBV12-4; CDR3aa: ASSPDRANTGELF
len: 15; j_gene: TRBJ2-7; v_gene: TRBV5-1; CDR3aa: ASSSFGGLAGPNEQY
len: 14; j_gene: TRBJ2-4; v_gene: TRBV7-2; CDR3aa: ASSPNSVLAKNIQY
len: 13; j_gene: TRBJ2-1; v_gene: TRBV28; CDR3aa: ASSQLAGGYNEQF
len: 14; j_gene: TRBJ2-3; v_gene: TRBV6-1; CDR3aa: ASSEARGTSGGTQY
len: 13; j_gene: TRBJ1-1; v_gene: TRBV20-1; CDR3aa: SASTPGTGKVMAF
len: 13; j_gene: TRBJ1-5; v_gene: TRBV4-1; CDR3aa: ASSQQSYSNQPQN
len: 13; j_gene: TRBJ2-3; v_gene: TRBV10-3; CDR3aa: AITEGGRGTDTQY
len: 13; j_gene: TRBJ2-3; v_gene: TRBV5-1; CDR3aa: ASSLATAGADTQY
len: 13; j_gene: TRBJ2-3; v_gene: TRBV20-1; CDR3aa: SARGLAGTTDTQY
len: 11; j_gene: TRBJ2-7; v_gene: TRBV12-3/TRBV12-4; CDR3aa: ASSIAGSYEQY
len: 12; j_gene: TRBJ1-2; v_gene: TRBV12-3/TRBV12-4; CDR3aa: ASSSDRANYGYT
len: 15; j_gene: TRBJ2-3; v_gene: TRBV5-1; CDR3aa: ASSSQPQGAGADTQY
len: 13; j_gene: TRBJ2-2; v_gene: TRBV5-6; CDR3aa: ASSLGGRNTGELF
len: 12; j_gene: TRBJ2-7; v_gene: TRBV6-5; CDR3aa: ASSPGPLPYEQY
len: 11; j_gene: TRBJ2-1; v_gene: TRBV5-1; CDR3aa: ASSLAGLDEQF
len: 14; j_gene: TRBJ2-5; v_gene: TRBV27; CDR3aa: ASSLAAGGFGETQY
len: 12; j_gene: TRBJ2-3; v_gene: TRBV5-1; CDR3aa: ASSQQGATDTQY
len: 13; j_gene: TRBJ2-3; v_gene: TRBV29-1; CDR3aa: SVEGGTAGTDTQY
len: 13; j_gene: TRBJ2-3; v_gene: TRBV19; CDR3aa: ASSLTSGLGGTQY
len: 12; j_gene: TRBJ2-7; v_gene: TRBV4-3; CDR3aa: ASSQVITGHEQY
len: 11; j_gene: TRBJ1-1; v_gene: TRBV20-1; CDR3aa: SAPEEKDTEAF
len: 13; j_gene: TRBJ2-2; v_gene: TRBV7-8; CDR3aa: ASSSRGPNTGELF
len: 11; j_gene: TRBJ1-5; v_gene: TRBV10-3; CDR3aa: AMSGGPNQPQN
len: 11; j_gene: TRBJ2-1; v_gene: TRBV7-7; CDR3aa: ASRPAGSDEQF
len: 11; j_gene: TRBJ2-5; v_gene: TRBV6-2/TRBV6-3; CDR3aa: ASSPVVQETQY
len: 17; j_gene: TRBJ2-5; v_gene: TRBV7-6; CDR3aa: ASSPPGLAGGHYYETQY
len: 12; j_gene: TRBJ2-7; v_gene: TRBV20-1; CDR3aa: SAAAWGGSYEQY
len: 10; j_gene: TRBJ2-1; v_gene: TRBV12-3/TRBV12-4; CDR3aa: ASTTSRLEQF
len: 11; j_gene: TRBJ2-7; v_gene: TRBV12-3/TRBV12-4; CDR3aa: ASRRPSGAEQY
len: 14; j_gene: TRBJ2-4; v_gene: TRBV5-1; CDR3aa: ASSPGGGRGKNIQY
len: 9; j_gene: TRBJ2-7; v_gene: TRBV12-3/TRBV12-4; CDR3aa: ASSFLRWQY
len: 11; j_gene: TRBJ1-2; v_gene: TRBV20-1; CDR3aa: SAGQWPYYGYT
len: 12; j_gene: TRBJ2-7; v_gene: TRBV14; CDR3aa: ASSRSGGRHEQY
len: 14; j_gene: TRBJ2-5; v_gene: TRBV14; CDR3aa: ASSQGVWRGVETQY
len: 11; j_gene: TRBJ1-6; v_gene: TRBV20-1; CDR3aa: SARDTGYSPLH
len: 12; j_gene: TRBJ2-2; v_gene: TRBV3-1; CDR3aa: ASSPTRDTGELF
len: 14; j_gene: TRBJ1-2; v_gene: TRBV7-8; CDR3aa: ASSFGAGNRAYGYT
len: 13; j_gene: TRBJ1-6; v_gene: TRBV6-2/TRBV6-3; CDR3aa: ASSSMDRGRSPLH
len: 12; j_gene: TRBJ2-2; v_gene: TRBV20-1; CDR3aa: SAAKGHPNGELF
len: 13; j_gene: TRBJ1-6; v_gene: TRBV5-1; CDR3aa: ASSLGGTGNSPLH
len: 13; j_gene: TRBJ2-5; v_gene: TRBV10-3; CDR3aa: AISDSRKGKETQY
len: 15; j_gene: TRBJ2-3; v_gene: TRBV20-1; CDR3aa: SARGLAGGPSTDTQY
len: 13; j_gene: TRBJ1-5; v_gene: TRBV20-1; CDR3aa: SARGGDYSNQPQN
len: 13; j_gene: TRBJ1-3; v_gene: TRBV6-5; CDR3aa: ASSYSPERRNTIY
len: 12; j_gene: TRBJ2-5; v_gene: TRBV20-1; CDR3aa: SARDRKYQETQY
len: 13; j_gene: TRBJ1-3; v_gene: TRBV7-6; CDR3aa: ASSYGDRAGNTIY
len: 14; j_gene: TRBJ2-1; v_gene: TRBV2; CDR3aa: ASSVWRDRVHNEQF